In this sample, the clone carrying this T cell receptor (beta chain) is medium-sized. Original analysis: Reference gene primer amplification yielded estimated nucleated cell counts. The repertoire was sequenced with immunoSEQ multiplex PCR; TCRdb's copy has only in-frame clones and lacks some. V and J calls and clone size follow that table, whereas D and trimming were derived from the DNA. This sample carries around 170,000 clones, roughly 80% of them seen once, and the ten largest clones take about 6%. This record comes from a study of blood T cell repertoires in COVID-19. Deletions cut 2 bases from V and 2 bases from J, with 13 bases between. The CDR3 covers 15 residues. Germline CDR1 and CDR2: MNHNS and SASEGT.

The chain employs TRBV6-1 and TRBJ2-7, with D perhaps matching TRBD1 (6 bases). The sequenced sample was peripheral blood. The sequence was collected from a middle-aged woman with acute or convalescent COVID-19. CDR3 DNA: TGTGCCAGCAGTGAAACCGCCGGGACAACCTACGAGCAGTACTTC. Translation: CASSETAGTTYEQYF.